Below, one T cell receptor (beta chain) is given with its context. What it binds is unknown. This entry belongs to a study of shared clonotypes between healthy human individuals. Several immunoSEQ plates received, in even portions, the genomic DNA of each subset. Per the original data handling: ImmunoSEQ supplied junction-only sequences lacking quality scores, so filtering was different. Generated by immunoSEQ multiplex PCR, the TCRdb table keeps only in-frame clones and is missing some. V and J calls and clone size follow that table, whereas D and trimming were derived from the DNA. Among roughly 2.2 million clones listed, 85% to 95% were seen once. Whole-study findings and limits: Although depth was large, rarefaction showed that sequencing of the sorted subsets was incomplete.

The CDR3 has 15 amino acids. Germline lookup yields CDR1 SNHLY and CDR2 FYNNEI. V lost 4 bases to trimming and J lost 0 bases, with 10 bases between them. The chain is built from TRBV2 and TRBJ1-3; D is possibly TRBD1 (5 bases). The TCR originated in a man aged 18 to 29 in good health. Some clones in this sample may be carry-over from other donors' samples. The sample consisted of naive CD4+ T cells from PBMCs. The subset was: CD45RA+ positively selected. The CDR3 DNA is TGTGCCAGCAGTGCAGAGGGGTACTCTGGAAACACCATATATTTT. Translating it yields CASSAEGYSGNTIYF.